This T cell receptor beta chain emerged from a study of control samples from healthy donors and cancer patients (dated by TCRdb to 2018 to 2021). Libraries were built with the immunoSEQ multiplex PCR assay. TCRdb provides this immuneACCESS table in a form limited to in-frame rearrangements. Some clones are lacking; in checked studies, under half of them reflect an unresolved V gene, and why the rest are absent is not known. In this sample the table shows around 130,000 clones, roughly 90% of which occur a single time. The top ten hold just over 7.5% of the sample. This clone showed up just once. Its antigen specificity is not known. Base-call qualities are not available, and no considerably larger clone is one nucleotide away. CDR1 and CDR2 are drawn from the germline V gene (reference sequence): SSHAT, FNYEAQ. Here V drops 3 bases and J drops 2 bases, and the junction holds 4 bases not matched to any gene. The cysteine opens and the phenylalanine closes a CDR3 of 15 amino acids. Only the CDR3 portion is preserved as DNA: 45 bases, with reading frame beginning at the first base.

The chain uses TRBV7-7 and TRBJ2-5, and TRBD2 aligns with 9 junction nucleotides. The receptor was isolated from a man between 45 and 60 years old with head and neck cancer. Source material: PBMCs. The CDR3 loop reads CASSFSGGGQETQYF. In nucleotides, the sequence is TGTGCCAGCAGCTTTAGCGGGGGAGGGCAAGAGACCCAGTACTTC. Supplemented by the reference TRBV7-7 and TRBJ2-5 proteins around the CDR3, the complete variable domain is GAGVSQSPRYKVTKRGQDVTLRCDPISSHATLYWYQQALGQGPEFLTYFNYEAQPDKSGLPSDRFSAERPEGSISTLTIQRTEQRDSAMYRCASSFSGGGQETQYFGPGTRLLVL.